This T cell receptor beta chain was sequenced during a study of PD-1 blockade in classical Hodgkin lymphoma. Points from the study as a whole: Repertoire differences lack defined causes, possibly disease activity or prior therapy. Newly diagnosed patients and complete responders had comparable diversity at baseline.

Trimming pared 2 bases from V and 0 bases from J, leaving 4 bases between. CDR1 MNHEY and CDR2 SVGAGI come from the germline V gene. The CDR3 covers 13 residues. Data came from immunoSEQ multiplex PCR; TCRdb stores just in-frame clones and leaves some out. The repertoire has some 10,000 clones, around four fifths of them found once; the top ten carry approximately 47%. Sample time point: cycle 4 day 1 (C4D1), after more than 5 weeks of nivolumab. Following autologous stem cell transplantation, relapse occurred in every patient, and exposure to brentuximab vedotin varied. Patients showed best responses of complete response, partial response or progressive disease. Worth noting for this clone: What it binds is not known.

V is TRBV6-5 and J is TRBJ2-5; the D is unclear. The TCR sequence derives from a human donor with classical Hodgkin lymphoma. The sequencing used peripheral blood mononuclear cells (PBMCs), collected before the fourth cycle of nivolumab. The CDR3 DNA reads TGTGCCAGCAGTTACATCTACCAAGAGACCCAGTACTTC. Translating gives CASSYIYQETQYF.